Shown below are 8 T cell receptor beta chains from a single sample sequenced in a study of blood T cell repertoires in COVID-19. Using immunoSEQ multiplex PCR, the repertoire was profiled, and TCRdb retains in-frame clones only, with some absent. Among roughly 230,000 clones listed, approximately 80% were seen once. Sequenced sample: peripheral blood. Receptors originate from a woman between 50 and 59 years old with acute or convalescent COVID-19.

In this sample, this clone turned up a few times. For the CDR3, the DNA is TGTGCCAGTAGTATCCAGGGGGCTCTGATGGATTCACCCCTCCACTTT. This encodes CASSIQGALMDSPLHF. The chain joins TRBV19 to TRBJ1-6; TRBD1 aligns across 8 bases. Germline lookup yields CDR1 LNHDA and CDR2 SQIVND (reference sequence). V lost 3 bases, J lost 8 bases, and 9 bases stayed unmatched. The CDR3 loop spans 16 amino acids.

About this clone itself: Within the sample, other DNA sequences also encode this same CDR3. The chain uses TRBV6-5 and TRBJ2-3, with 10 bases fitting TRBD2. V shed 0 bases and J 2 bases; nucleotides not matched to a gene: 2. Germline CDR1 and CDR2: MNHEY and SVGAGI. CDR3 length: 16 residues. CDR3 nucleotides: TGTGCCAGCAGTTACTCAGCGGGGGGGTTCACAGATACGCAGTATTTT. This sequence encodes CASSYSAGGFTDTQYF.

The chain carries TRBV3-1 (or the pseudogene TRBV3-2) and TRBJ2-7; TRBD2 matches at 9 bases. Germline V lookup: CDR1 LGHDT, CDR2 YNNKEL (reference sequence). The CDR3 runs 13 residues. Unmatched junction bases numbered 11, after V lost 11 bases and J lost 6 bases. The CDR3 nucleotides read TGTGCCCGTCGAGGAGCGGGGGGTTGCGAGCAGTACTTC. Its translation is CARRGAGGCEQYF.

The V and J genes are TRBV10-1 and TRBJ2-7, with D perhaps matching TRBD2 (5 bases). Per the germline V gene, CDR1 is WNHNN and CDR2 is SYGVQD (reference sequence). Trimming took off 2 bases at V and 6 bases at J, with 17 bases between the two ends. This CDR3 has 15 amino acids. CDR3 DNA sequence: TGCGCCAGCAGTGAGGGAGGCAGGCTTATCGGCGAGCAGTACTTC. This codes for CASSEGGRLIGEQYF.

V is TRBV6-5 and J is TRBJ2-5, with a weak D call TRBD1 (6 bases). Germline V gives CDR1 MNHEY, CDR2 SVGAGI. With 7 bases removed from V and 2 bases from J, the gap between germline ends came to 14 bases. The CDR3 spans 14 residues. The CDR3 DNA sequence: TGTGCCAGCACACTAGACACAGGGCAAGAGACCCAGTACTTC. It is translated as CASTLDTGQETQYF.

This rearrangement joins TRBV20-1 to TRBJ2-7; D uncertain. The length of the CDR3 is 11 residues. The germline V and J ends were trimmed by 3 bases and 6 bases, with 9 bases remaining between them. Germline V gives CDR1 DFQATT, CDR2 SNEGSKA (reference sequence). The chain's CDR3 is CSARGHSEQYF. CDR3 nucleotide sequence: TGCAGTGCTAGGGGTCACAGCGAGCAGTACTTC.

The chain carries TRBV7-9 and TRBJ2-7; 7 bases align to TRBD1. Trimming cost V 5 bases and J 2 bases; bases outside gene matches: 9. The CDR3 totals 15 residues. Germline values: CDR1 SEHNR, CDR2 FQNEAQ (reference sequence). CDR3 DNA sequence: TGTGCCAGCAGCGACGGCCCCGGGACAGCCTACGAGCAGTACTTC. Amino acid sequence: CASSDGPGTAYEQYF.

The V and J genes are TRBV19 and TRBJ1-5, with D perhaps TRBD1 (6 bases). Per the germline V gene, CDR1 is LNHDA and CDR2 is SQIVND (reference sequence). V dropped 6 bases and J dropped 3 bases, with 12 bases sitting between them. The CDR3 consists of 14 residues. DNA of the CDR3: TGTGCCAGTAGCAGGGGTCAGCTCAATCAGCCCCAGCATTTT. Translated, it gives CASSRGQLNQPQHF.